The rows below give T cell receptor beta chains drawn from one sample of a study of blood T cell repertoires in COVID-19. The method was immunoSEQ multiplex PCR; TCRdb's version includes in-frame clones alone and lacks a portion of them. The sample shows 250,000 to 300,000 clones, approximately 90% of them seen only once. Material for sequencing was peripheral blood. The receptors originated from a woman aged 55-75 years with acute or convalescent COVID-19. The CDR3 runs from the conserved cysteine through the conserved F or W. Each record gives: clone size, CDR3 length, D gene, V gene, J gene, CDR3 DNA, CDR3 protein. The D gene is left open where the match is weak. Some rows have no size entry. The others give once, few or many, or a class for an expanded clone.

clone_size: few; cdr3_length: 15; d_call: .; v_call: TRBV6-2/TRBV6-3; j_call: TRBJ1-5; cdr3_nt: TGTGCCAGCAGTTACGGGCAGGGTACCAATCAGCCCCAGCATTTT; cdr3_aa: CASSYGQGTNQPQHF
clone_size: .; cdr3_length: 15; d_call: .; v_call: TRBV4-1; j_call: TRBJ2-1; cdr3_nt: TGCGCCAGCAGCCAGCAAGGGCAGGGGTACAATGAGCAGTTCTTC; cdr3_aa: CASSQQGQGYNEQFF
clone_size: .; cdr3_length: 15; d_call: .; v_call: TRBV28; j_call: TRBJ2-7; cdr3_nt: TGTGCCAGCAGTCTGACAGACCCACCACGTATACTGCAGTACTTC; cdr3_aa: CASSLTDPPRILQYF
clone_size: .; cdr3_length: 16; d_call: .; v_call: TRBV6-5; j_call: TRBJ2-5; cdr3_nt: TGTGCCAGCAGTTACCTGGGGACTGGCCCCGGGGAGACCCAGTACTTC; cdr3_aa: CASSYLGTGPGETQYF
clone_size: .; cdr3_length: 12; d_call: .; v_call: TRBV11-2; j_call: TRBJ1-2; cdr3_nt: TGTGCCAGCCAACAGGGCAACTATGGCTACACCTTC; cdr3_aa: CASQQGNYGYTF
clone_size: .; cdr3_length: 13; d_call: TRBD1; v_call: TRBV10-3; j_call: TRBJ2-7; cdr3_nt: TGTGCCATCAGTGAGCAGGGGGTCTACGAGCAGTACTTC; cdr3_aa: CAISEQGVYEQYF
clone_size: once; cdr3_length: 17; d_call: TRBD1; v_call: TRBV3-1/TRBV3-2; j_call: TRBJ2-7; cdr3_nt: TGTGCCAGCAGCCCTGGAGACAGGGTGATAGTTAGGTACGAGCAGTACTTC; cdr3_aa: CASSPGDRVIVRYEQYF
clone_size: .; cdr3_length: 19; d_call: TRBD2; v_call: TRBV6-4; j_call: TRBJ2-2; cdr3_nt: TGTGCCAGCAGTGTCACTCCGGTAGCGGGGGGCTCCAACCCCGGGGAGCTGTTTTTT; cdr3_aa: CASSVTPVAGGSNPGELFF
clone_size: few; cdr3_length: 14; d_call: .; v_call: TRBV3-1/TRBV3-2; j_call: TRBJ2-2; cdr3_nt: TGTGCCAGCAGCCGGCGGGCTGACGCCGGGGAGCTGTTTTTT; cdr3_aa: CASSRRADAGELFF
clone_size: .; cdr3_length: 16; d_call: TRBD1; v_call: TRBV28; j_call: TRBJ1-6; cdr3_nt: TGTGCCAGCAGTTTATTGGAGGGGGCGCGGAATTCACCCCTCCACTTT; cdr3_aa: CASSLLEGARNSPLHF
clone_size: .; cdr3_length: 14; d_call: .; v_call: TRBV6-5; j_call: TRBJ2-3; cdr3_nt: TGTGCCAGCAGACTCCTGGGGAGATCAGATACGCAGTATTTT; cdr3_aa: CASRLLGRSDTQYF
clone_size: .; cdr3_length: 16; d_call: .; v_call: TRBV4-1; j_call: TRBJ2-5; cdr3_nt: TGCGCCAGCAGCCAAGTCTGGCAGCCTACGGGGGAGACCCAGTACTTC; cdr3_aa: CASSQVWQPTGETQYF
clone_size: .; cdr3_length: 11; d_call: .; v_call: TRBV20-1; j_call: TRBJ2-7; cdr3_nt: TGCAGTGCTAGAGTTCGAGGGGGGCAGTACTTC; cdr3_aa: CSARVRGGQYF
clone_size: .; cdr3_length: 15; d_call: .; v_call: TRBV19; j_call: TRBJ1-1; cdr3_nt: TGTGCCAGTAATCCCGACAGTTCCATGAACACTGAAGCTTTCTTT; cdr3_aa: CASNPDSSMNTEAFF
clone_size: .; cdr3_length: 19; d_call: TRBD2; v_call: TRBV28; j_call: TRBJ2-3; cdr3_nt: TGTGCCAGCAGTTTCCTCCCGGGGGGTAGCGGGGGGGCCAGAGATACGCAGTATTTT; cdr3_aa: CASSFLPGGSGGARDTQYF
clone_size: .; cdr3_length: 8; d_call: .; v_call: TRBV20-1; j_call: TRBJ1-2; cdr3_nt: TGCACCCTTATCGGCTACACCTTC; cdr3_aa: CTLIGYTF